This TCR beta chain emerged from a study of blood T cell repertoires in COVID-19. Across the study: Spain, Italy and the United States supplied samples that represented acute and convalescent COVID-19.

There are 12 residues in the CDR3. With 8 bases removed from V and 0 bases from J, the gap between germline ends came to 5 bases. CDR1 and CDR2 from the germline V gene are MNHEY and SVGAGI. This clone was recorded a few times. Per the authors' pipeline: Using reference gene primer amplification, nucleated cell counts were estimated. The assay was immunoSEQ multiplex PCR, and TCRdb's table has in-frame clones only and misses some. V, J and clone size derive from that table, while D and trimming were established from the DNA sequence. The table records about 240,000 clones, about 90% of them present only once.

The chain employs TRBV6-5 and TRBJ1-3, with no clear D. The source material was peripheral blood. This sequence originates from a man in his 60s who had recovered from COVID-19. In nucleotides, the CDR3 is TGTGCCAGCTCAGACTCTGGAAACACCATATATTTT. Amino acid sequence: CASSDSGNTIYF.